This T cell receptor beta chain was captured in a study of shared clonotypes between healthy human individuals. J was trimmed by 5 bases and V by 4 bases; bases with no gene match: 3. CDR3 length: 13 amino acids. The germline V gene encodes CDR1 SGHRS and CDR2 YFSETQ. Some clones are missing from TCRdb's copy, which holds only in-frame ones; the method was immunoSEQ multiplex PCR. The sample has some 1 million clones; about 75% are singletons. Input material: memory CD4+ T cells sorted from blood. Indicated subset: CD45RA-negative fraction. The clonotype was recovered from a man younger than 35 in good health. The V call is TRBV5-1, the J call TRBJ2-5; TRBD1 agrees at 9 bases. Here the CDR3 reads CASSPDRGETQYF. The CDR3 DNA follows: TGCGCCAGCAGCCCCGACAGGGGGGAGACCCAGTACTTC.